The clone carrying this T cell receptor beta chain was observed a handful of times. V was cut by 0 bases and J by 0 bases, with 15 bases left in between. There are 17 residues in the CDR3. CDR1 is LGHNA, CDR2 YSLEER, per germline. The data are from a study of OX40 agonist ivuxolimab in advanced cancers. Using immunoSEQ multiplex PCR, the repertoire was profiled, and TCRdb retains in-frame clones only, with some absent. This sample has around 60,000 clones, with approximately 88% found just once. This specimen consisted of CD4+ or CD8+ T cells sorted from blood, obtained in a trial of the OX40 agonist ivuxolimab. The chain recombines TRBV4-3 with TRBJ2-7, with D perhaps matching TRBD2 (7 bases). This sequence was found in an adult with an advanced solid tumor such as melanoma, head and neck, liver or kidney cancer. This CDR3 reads CASSQDWTGGLSYEQYF. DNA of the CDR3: TGCGCCAGCAGCCAAGATTGGACGGGGGGCCTCTCCTACGAGCAGTACTTC.